This T cell receptor (beta chain) was documented in a study of cytomegalovirus exposure and HLA in healthy donors. Across the whole study: Earlier results showed approximately 110 million unique TCR beta sequences derived from approximately 170 million T cells.

The V segment lost 4 bases and the J segment 2 bases; nucleotides outside the gene matches: 7. Germline CDR1 and CDR2: SGHDT and YYEEEE. This CDR3 is 16 amino acids long. PCR involved 60 Vbeta and 13 Jbeta primers. Clones were read by immunoSEQ multiplex PCR, and TCRdb kept only the in-frame ones, dropping some. This repertoire shows about 160,000 clones, about 75% found once; its top ten account for 4.7%. This receptor was identified in a young man in good health and CMV-seropositive. J is TRBJ1-2 and V is TRBV5-6; 11 bases agree with TRBD1. The material sequenced was PBMCs. The CDR3 nucleotides read TGTGCCAGCAGCGCCGGGACAGGGGGATTGAACTATGGCTACACCTTC. It translates to CASSAGTGGLNYGYTF.